This T cell receptor beta chain emerged from a study of molecular identifiers for immune sequencing clone quantification. This clonotype was seen only a few times. TCRdb analysed the PCR reads with MiXCR anew, one entry per CDR3 protein. The data contain roughly 320,000 distinct CDR3 sequences, 24% of them singletons. The V gene end was trimmed by 0 bases and the J gene end by 4 bases; junction bases not matched to a gene: 6. The CDR3 is made up of 16 amino acids. The germline gives CDR1 MNHNS, CDR2 SASEGT. The receptor was isolated from a human donor in good health. Some libraries in this study had Jurkat cell RNA spiked in. The chain carries TRBV6-1 and TRBJ2-3; the match to TRBD2 covers 8 bases. The sample consisted of naive CD8+ T cells from blood, with Jurkat cell RNA spiked in. Regarding subset: FACS-sorted CD8+CD4-CCR7+CD45RA+ naive T cells. The CDR3 protein is CASSEALGREADTQYF. DNA for the CDR3: TGTGCCAGCAGTGAAGCGCTTGGGCGGGAGGCAGATACGCAGTATTTT.